One and the same sample provided the 21 T cell receptor beta chains below, sequenced in a study of beta chain features in type 1 diabetes. Reverse transcribing all isolated RNA meant expressed TCRB transcripts were sequenced. Produced via immunoSEQ multiplex PCR; TCRdb's table is partial and in-frame only. The table shows 300,000 to 450,000 clones, with roughly 12% occurring only once. The sequenced sample was naive CD4+ T cells from blood. The receptors come from a man between 18 and 29 years old in good health.

The genes are TRBV6-5 and TRBJ2-7; 9 bases align to TRBD1. Germline V gene lookup returns CDR1 MNHEY and CDR2 SVGAGI. The length of the CDR3 is 15 residues. J was trimmed by 3 bases and V by 5 bases; bases with no gene match: 8. The CDR3 spells CASSPDRGYIYEQYF. CDR3 coding DNA: TGTGCCAGCAGTCCTGACAGGGGGTACATCTACGAGCAGTACTTC.

This clone was observed at least ten times. The rearrangement uses TRBV5-1 and TRBJ2-1, with 10 bases matching TRBD2. Trimming at V came to 2 bases and at J to 3 bases, leaving 2 bases not matched to a gene. Germline CDR1 is SGHRS and CDR2 is YFSETQ. The CDR3 is made up of 15 amino acids. The CDR3 reads CASSLGLAVYNEQFF. DNA of the CDR3: TGCGCCAGCAGCTTAGGACTAGCGGTCTACAATGAGCAGTTCTTC.

The rearrangement joins TRBV9 to TRBJ2-2; 9 nucleotides line up with TRBD2. Unmatched junction bases numbered 6, after V lost 1 base and J lost 5 bases. The length of the CDR3 is 16 residues. Per germline, CDR1 SGDLS and CDR2 YYNGEE. The CDR3 nucleotides are TGTGCCAGCAGCGTATCAGGACTAGCGACAACCGGGGAGCTGTTTTTT. It is translated as CASSVSGLATTGELFF. The full variable domain, its missing parts supplied by reference TRBV9 and TRBJ2-2, is DSGVTQTPKHLITATGQRVTLRCSPRSGDLSVYWYQQSLDQGLQFLIQYYNGEERAKGNILERFSAQQFPDLHSELNLSSLELGDSALYFCASSVSGLATTGELFFGEGSRLTVL.

CDR3 DNA: TGTGCCAGCTCACCTGACAGGGTCGCTTTCTTT. Amino acids: CASSPDRVAFF. The chain recombines TRBV18 with TRBJ1-1, with 7 bases matching TRBD1. The germline CDR1 and CDR2 sequences are KGHSH and LQKENI. The J segment lost 11 bases and the V segment lost 3 bases, leaving 3 bases of the junction unmatched. This CDR3 comprises 11 residues.

This clone occurred once. The rearrangement uses TRBV4-2 and TRBJ2-3; 7 bases fit TRBD1. The V segment lost 4 bases and the J segment 1 base; nucleotides outside the gene matches: 8. This CDR3 contains 16 residues. Looked up from germline, CDR1 is LGHNA and CDR2 is YNFKEQ. The DNA of the CDR3 is TGTGCCAGCAGCCTCTCCGAGGGGACAGGCACAGATACGCAGTATTTT. Translated, it gives CASSLSEGTGTDTQYF.

The rearrangement joins TRBV28 to TRBJ2-7; 7 bases fit TRBD1. With 5 bases clipped from V and 4 bases from J, the junction kept 8 bases outside the gene matches. The CDR3 has 14 amino acids. Germline-derived CDR1 and CDR2 are MDHEN and SYDVKM. The CDR3 sequence: CASSPPIRGYEQYF. The DNA of the CDR3 is TGTGCCAGCAGTCCCCCCATCAGGGGGTACGAGCAGTACTTC.

This clone was seen more than once but under ten times. The J gene is TRBJ2-7, the V gene TRBV10-3; 9 bases match TRBD1. J gave up 5 bases and V 7 bases, and 9 bases lay outside the gene matches. This CDR3 has 14 amino acids. Germline V CDR1 and CDR2: ENHRY, SYGVKD. Here the CDR3 reads CAIKPGQGSDEQYF. The CDR3, as DNA: TGTGCCATCAAACCGGGACAGGGTAGCGACGAGCAGTACTTC.

The chain carries TRBV18 and TRBJ2-1, with TRBD2 matching over 9 bases. The CDR3 consists of 14 residues. Per germline, CDR1 KGHSH and CDR2 LQKENI. V gave up 5 bases and J gave up 5 bases; unmatched junction bases: 4. CDR3 sequence reads: CASSAGTSHNEQFF. As DNA, the CDR3 is TGTGCCAGCTCAGCCGGGACTAGCCACAATGAGCAGTTCTTC.

This clone appeared a few times. The V gene is TRBV28, the J gene TRBJ1-1; D remains ambiguous. V gave up 3 bases and J gave up 7 bases, with 12 bases separating them. CDR1 is MDHEN and CDR2 is SYDVKM in the germline V gene. The CDR3 has 13 amino acids. The CDR3 protein is CASSFENSLEAFF. The CDR3 nucleotides are TGTGCCAGCAGTTTCGAGAACAGCCTTGAAGCTTTCTTT.

The rearrangement uses TRBV7-2 and TRBJ1-2; D is ambiguous. Germline assignment: CDR1 SGHTA and CDR2 FQGNSA. The germline V and J ends were trimmed by 3 bases and 8 bases, with 19 bases remaining between them. The CDR3 spans 15 residues. Here the CDR3 DNA reads TGTGCCAGCAGCTTCGGACGGATGGTAGCGGGAGGCTACACCTTC. This codes for CASSFGRMVAGGYTF. The whole variable domain, remainder taken from reference TRBV7-2 and TRBJ1-2, is GAGVSQSPSNKVTEKGKDVELRCDPISGHTALYWYRQSLGQGLEFLIYFQGNSAPDKSGLPSDRFSAERTGGSVSTLTIQRTQQEDSAVYLCASSFGRMVAGGYTFGSGTRLTVV.

This clone turned up a few times. The V and J genes are TRBV4-3 and TRBJ2-3; 7 bases are a match to TRBD2. The V segment lost 1 base and the J segment 0 bases; nucleotides outside the gene matches: 4. This CDR3 spans 16 amino acids. The V gene's germline CDR1 is LGHNA and CDR2 YSLEER. The CDR3 region is CASSQGAGFSTDTQYF. CDR3 sequence (DNA): TGCGCCAGCAGCCAAGGAGCGGGGTTTAGCACAGATACGCAGTATTTT.

This clone was counted a few times. One end of the junction fails to match germline, which may point to a read error. The chain joins TRBV28 to TRBJ2-7; 9 nucleotides line up with TRBD2. Germline assignment: CDR1 MDHEN and CDR2 SYDVKM. This CDR3 has 12 amino acids. The CDR3 sequence: CATQRPDGTSNF. CDR3 in DNA: TGTGCCACCCAACGCCCAGACGGGACTAGCAACTTC.

J is TRBJ2-1 and V is TRBV6-5; 10 nucleotides line up with TRBD2. J gave up 8 bases and V 4 bases, and 8 bases lay outside the gene matches. Looked up from germline, CDR1 is MNHEY and CDR2 is SVGAGI. This CDR3 region has 15 residues. The CDR3 DNA is TGTGCCAGCAGTTCCCTAGCGGGGGCGGGAGATGAGCAGTTCTTC. It specifies CASSSLAGAGDEQFF.

The chain combines TRBV7-2 with TRBJ2-5; the D is unclear. Trimming pared 3 bases from V and 1 base from J, leaving 3 bases between. The CDR3 sequence is 12 residues long. The germline CDR1 and CDR2 sequences are SGHTA and FQGNSA. The CDR3 spells CASSFSQETQYF. The CDR3 bases are TGTGCCAGCAGCTTTAGCCAAGAGACCCAGTACTTC.

This clone was seen only a few times. The chain couples TRBV5-8 to TRBJ1-4; no definite D call. Germline V gene sequence: CDR1 SGHTS, CDR2 YDEGEE. V was clipped by 4 bases and J by 14 bases, with 15 bases between them. The CDR3 has 12 residues. CDR3 sequence (DNA): TGTGCCAGCAGCGTCCGTCTACCGCTCCTGTTTTTT. Its protein is CASSVRLPLLFF.

The chain employs TRBV28 and TRBJ1-2; D possibly corresponds to TRBD1 (6 bases). The CDR3 length is 14 residues. The V gene's germline CDR1 is MDHEN and CDR2 SYDVKM. Trimming took 3 bases from V and 5 from J, leaving 13 bases between them. The CDR3 DNA follows: TGTGCCAGCAGTTTCAGCGACAGGACATATGGCTACACCTTC. Protein product: CASSFSDRTYGYTF.

This clone was observed a handful of times. J is TRBJ2-7 and V is TRBV9, with 7 positions matching TRBD1. The CDR3 runs 13 residues. V shed 4 bases and J 6 bases; nucleotides not matched to a gene: 7. The germline CDR1 and CDR2 sequences are SGDLS and YYNGEE. Written as DNA, the CDR3 is TGTGCCAGCAGCTCATACGCAGGGGGCGAGCAGTACTTC. Its protein is CASSSYAGGEQYF.

In its sample, this clone was seen a few times. The V call is TRBV5-4, the J call TRBJ2-7; 9 nucleotides match TRBD2. The CDR3 is 14 residues long. With 1 base clipped from V and 3 bases from J, the junction kept 2 bases outside the gene matches. The germline V gene has CDR1 SGHNT and CDR2 YYREEE (reference sequence). The CDR3 region has the DNA TGTGCCAGCAGCTTGAAACTAGCGGGCTACGAGCAGTACTTC. It specifies CASSLKLAGYEQYF. Looking up the rest from reference TRBV5-4 and TRBJ2-7 gives the full variable domain: ETGVTQSPTHLIKTRGQQVTLRCSSQSGHNTVSWYQQALGQGPQFIFQYYREEENGRGNFPPRFSGLQFPNYSSELNVNALELDDSALYLCASSLKLAGYEQYFGPGTRLTVT.

The chain joins TRBV7-2 to TRBJ2-2; D gene uncertain. Trimming cost V 2 bases and J 6 bases, with 7 bases left between them. The CDR3 runs to 13 residues. CDR1 is SGHTA, CDR2 FQGNSA, per germline. CDR3 protein: CASSLYGSGELFF. The CDR3 bases are TGTGCCAGCAGCTTATACGGGTCCGGGGAGCTGTTTTTT. Supplemented by reference TRBV7-2 and TRBJ2-2, the full variable domain reads GAGVSQSPSNKVTEKGKDVELRCDPISGHTALYWYRQSLGQGLEFLIYFQGNSAPDKSGLPSDRFSAERTGGSVSTLTIQRTQQEDSAVYLCASSLYGSGELFFGEGSRLTVL.

The chain employs TRBV28 and TRBJ1-5, with 8 bases aligning to TRBD1. The V and J ends lost 7 bases and 12 bases, in that order; junction bases with no gene match: 5. This CDR3 region has 11 residues. Germline V gene sequence: CDR1 MDHEN, CDR2 SYDVKM. This CDR3 reads CASKGTGIQHF. Here the CDR3 DNA reads TGTGCCAGCAAGGGGACAGGTATCCAGCATTTT.

This rearrangement joins TRBV6-5 to TRBJ2-7, with D possibly TRBD2 on 6 matching bases. Germline CDR1 and CDR2: MNHEY and SVGAGI. CDR3 size: 12 residues. Trimming shortened V by 0 bases and J by 6 bases, and 6 bases separated the two germline ends. The CDR3 nucleotides are TGTGCCAGCAGTTACTCGACTAGCGAGCAGTACTTC. Protein sequence: CASSYSTSEQYF.